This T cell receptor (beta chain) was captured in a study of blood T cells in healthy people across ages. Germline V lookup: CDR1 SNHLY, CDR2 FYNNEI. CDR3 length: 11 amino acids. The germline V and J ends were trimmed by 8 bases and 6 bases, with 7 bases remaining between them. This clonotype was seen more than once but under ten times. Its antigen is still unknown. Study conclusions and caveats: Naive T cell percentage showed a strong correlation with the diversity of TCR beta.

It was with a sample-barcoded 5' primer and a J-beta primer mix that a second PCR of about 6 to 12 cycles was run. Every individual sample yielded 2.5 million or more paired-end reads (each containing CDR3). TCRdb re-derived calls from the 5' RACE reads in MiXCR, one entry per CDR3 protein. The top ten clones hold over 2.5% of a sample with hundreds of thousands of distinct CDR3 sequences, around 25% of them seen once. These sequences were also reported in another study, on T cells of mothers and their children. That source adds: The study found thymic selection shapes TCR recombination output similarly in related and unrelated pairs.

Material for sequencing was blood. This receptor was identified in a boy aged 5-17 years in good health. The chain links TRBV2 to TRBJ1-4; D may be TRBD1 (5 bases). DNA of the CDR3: TGTGCCAGCCAGGGCGATGAAAAACTGTTTTTT. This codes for CASQGDEKLFF.